The 5 T cell receptor beta chains listed next were all sequenced from one sample in a study of cytomegalovirus exposure and HLA in healthy donors. PCR was performed using 60 Vbeta and 13 Jbeta primers. Profiled with immunoSEQ multiplex PCR; TCRdb holds only in-frame clones, not every one. The sample holds roughly 130,000 clones, around four fifths seen once. Sequencing was performed on PBMCs. Receptor source: a woman in her thirties or forties in good health and CMV-seropositive.

This chain uses TRBV18 with TRBJ1-2; TRBD1 matches at 8 bases. In germline, CDR1 is KGHSH, CDR2 LQKENI. There are 17 residues in the CDR3. V lost 3 bases to trimming and J lost 4 bases; unmatched junction nucleotides: 13. Written as DNA, the CDR3 is TGTGCCAGCTCACCCCAGGGGGCCTCTAAGGGTAGCTATGGCTACACCTTC. Protein sequence: CASSPQGASKGSYGYTF. Looking up the rest from reference TRBV18 and TRBJ1-2 gives the full variable domain: NAGVMQNPRHLVRRRGQEARLRCSPMKGHSHVYWYRQLPEEGLKFMVYLQKENIIDESGMPKERFSAEFPKEGPSILRIQQVVRGDSAAYFCASSPQGASKGSYGYTFGSGTRLTVV.

This clone has a handful of counts. V usage is TRBV9 and J usage is TRBJ2-7, with 8 bases that match TRBD1. The V gene end was trimmed by 3 bases and the J gene end by 2 bases; junction bases not matched to a gene: 1. This CDR3 is built from 13 residues. Per germline, CDR1 SGDLS and CDR2 YYNGEE. The CDR3 region has the DNA TGTGCCAGCAGCGGGACAGGGACCTACGAGCAGTACTTC. Translation: CASSGTGTYEQYF.

V gene TRBV5-4 combines with J gene TRBJ2-6, with 11 positions matching TRBD2. This CDR3 has 17 residues. After removal of 4 bases from V and 4 bases from J, the junction contained 7 bases not matched to a gene. Germline V lookup: CDR1 SGHNT, CDR2 YYREEE (reference sequence). CDR3 nucleotide sequence: TGTGCCAGCAGCCGGCTAGCGGGAGGTGAAGGGGCCAACGTCCTGACTTTC. Encoded protein: CASSRLAGGEGANVLTF.

The chain uses TRBV6-4 and TRBJ1-1; D perhaps matches TRBD1 (5 bases). Germline V gene sequence: CDR1 MRHNA, CDR2 SNTAGT. Trimming took off 5 bases at V and 5 bases at J, with 12 bases between the two ends. The CDR3 is made up of 13 amino acids. CDR3 nucleotide sequence: TGTGCCAGCAGTACCTGGGAGGGGACTGAAGCTTTCTTT. Translated: CASSTWEGTEAFF.

V usage is TRBV28 and J usage is TRBJ1-1; a possible D gene is TRBD1 (6 bases). Germline CDR1 reads MDHEN; CDR2 reads SYDVKM. The CDR3 contains 12 residues. Between the trimmed V and J ends, which lost 8 bases and 8 bases, there was a span of 15 bases. CDR3 sequence: CASFSYRAEAFF. CDR3 nucleotides: TGTGCCAGCTTCTCCTACAGGGCCGAAGCTTTCTTT.